A single sample is the source of the 2 T cell receptor beta chains below, sequenced in a study of cytomegalovirus exposure and HLA in healthy donors. The PCR was carried out with 60 Vbeta primers and 13 Jbeta primers. TCRdb's table, derived via immunoSEQ multiplex PCR, lists solely in-frame clones and lacks some. The sample consists of about 180,000 clones, 76% of them appearing once. The sequenced sample was PBMCs. All receptors come from a young man in good health and CMV-seronegative.

V is TRBV10-3 and J is TRBJ2-5; possible D gene TRBD2, 5 bases. The germline V and J ends were trimmed by 3 bases and 4 bases, with 12 bases remaining between them. This CDR3 has 14 residues. Germline V CDR1 and CDR2: ENHRY, SYGVKD. CDR3 sequence: CAISDPSEGETQYF. The DNA of the CDR3 is TGTGCCATCAGTGACCCTTCTGAGGGAGAGACCCAGTACTTC.

The genes are TRBV28 and TRBJ2-7; 9 nucleotides agree with TRBD2. V was clipped by 3 bases and J by 5 bases; unmatched bases: 14. From germline, CDR1 is MDHEN and CDR2 SYDVKM. The CDR3 consists of 17 residues. The CDR3 bases are TGTGCCAGCAGTTTTTTTAGCGGGGGTCTAGAGAAAAACGAGCAGTACTTC. This codes for CASSFFSGGLEKNEQYF.